The next 17 T cell receptor beta chains were all read from a single sample in a study of somatic mutations in cytotoxic T cells in rheumatoid arthritis. Profiled with immunoSEQ multiplex PCR; TCRdb holds only in-frame clones, not every one. The table includes 20,000 to 25,000 clones, roughly 74% detected once. The sequencing input was CD8+ T cells sorted from blood. All receptors come from an adult with rheumatoid arthritis.

The rearrangement links TRBV9 to TRBJ2-1; 7 positions match TRBD2. Germline assignment: CDR1 SGDLS and CDR2 YYNGEE. J lost 0 bases, V lost 4 bases, and 13 bases had no gene match. This CDR3 is 18 amino acids long. CDR3 in amino acids: CASSSRGLSGISYNEQFF. The CDR3 DNA reads as TGTGCCAGCAGCTCCCGGGGACTGAGCGGGATCTCCTACAATGAGCAGTTCTTC. Together with reference TRBV9 and TRBJ2-1, the CDR3 gives the full variable domain: DSGVTQTPKHLITATGQRVTLRCSPRSGDLSVYWYQQSLDQGLQFLIQYYNGEERAKGNILERFSAQQFPDLHSELNLSSLELGDSALYFCASSSRGLSGISYNEQFFGPGTRLTVL.

This chain joins TRBV11-2 and TRBJ1-1, with 8 bases aligning to TRBD1. CDR1 and CDR2 (germline): SGHAT, FQNNGV. This CDR3 region has 19 residues. V lost 2 bases to trimming and J lost 3 bases; unmatched junction nucleotides: 17. CDR3 sequence reads: CASSLFLWQGAGGDTEAFF. The CDR3, as DNA: TGTGCCAGCAGCTTATTTTTATGGCAGGGGGCGGGTGGGGACACTGAAGCTTTCTTT.

The CDR3 nucleotides are TGTGCCAGCAGTTTCGCCAGCCCAGCTGCCGAGCAGTACTTC. Amino acids: CASSFASPAAEQYF. This chain connects TRBV27 to TRBJ2-7; no clear D gene. The V gene's germline CDR1 is MNHEY and CDR2 SMNVEV (reference sequence). The CDR3 totals 14 residues. Between the trimmed V and J ends, which lost 3 bases and 6 bases, there was a span of 15 bases.

Here the CDR3 DNA reads TGCGCCAGCAGTGGAAAGGGGGGGAACACTGAAGCTTTCTTT. It encodes CASSGKGGNTEAFF. This rearrangement joins TRBV10-2 to TRBJ1-1, with D perhaps TRBD1 (6 bases). The CDR3 sequence is 14 residues long. Germline V gene lookup returns CDR1 WSHSY and CDR2 SAAADI. The V and J ends lost 4 bases and 1 base respectively, with 10 bases between them.

This clone was detected a few times. The chain couples TRBV7-9 to TRBJ1-2, with a tentative D call TRBD1 (6 bases). V lost 6 bases, J lost 1 base, and 15 bases lay in between. Germline CDR1 and CDR2: SEHNR and FQNEAQ (reference sequence). The CDR3 runs 15 residues. CDR3 nucleotides: TGTGCCAGCAGAGACGGCCTGGACAGTAACTATGGCTACACCTTC. Translated: CASRDGLDSNYGYTF.

This clone was counted only a few times. The rearrangement links TRBV14 to TRBJ2-2; D is possibly TRBD2 (5 bases). The germline CDR1 and CDR2 sequences are SGHDN and FVKESK. CDR3 length: 14 residues. Deletions cut 4 bases from V and 6 bases from J, with 12 bases between. This chain's CDR3 is CASSPELEAGELFF. In DNA form, the CDR3 reads TGTGCCAGCAGCCCCGAACTAGAAGCCGGGGAGCTGTTTTTT.

V is TRBV5-4 and J is TRBJ2-7, with D perhaps TRBD2 (5 bases). V dropped 0 bases and J dropped 6 bases, with 10 bases sitting between them. The germline V gene has CDR1 SGHNT and CDR2 YYREEE (reference sequence). The CDR3 covers 13 residues. CDR3 sequence (DNA): TGTGCCAGCAGCTTGGGACTATCTTTCGAGCAGTACTTC. This gives the protein CASSLGLSFEQYF.

J is TRBJ2-5 and V is TRBV5-1, with D tentatively TRBD1 (5 bases). Germline CDR1 and CDR2: SGHRS and YFSETQ. V was pared by 4 bases and J by 1 base, with 14 bases between. The CDR3 totals 15 residues. CDR3 DNA: TGCGCCAGCAGCCCCCGGGTTAGGGGCCAAGAGACCCAGTACTTC. Its translation is CASSPRVRGQETQYF.

The chain employs TRBV6-5 and TRBJ2-7, with D tentatively TRBD1 (5 bases). Trimming stripped 0 bases from V and 5 bases from J, with 8 bases between. This CDR3 contains 13 residues. Per germline, CDR1 MNHEY and CDR2 SVGAGI. The CDR3 region is CASSYSGLNEQYF. The CDR3 DNA is TGTGCCAGCAGTTACTCGGGGCTTAACGAGCAGTACTTC.

The chain joins TRBV18 to TRBJ2-7; 7 bases are a match to TRBD1. Germline V gene sequence: CDR1 KGHSH, CDR2 LQKENI. The CDR3 length is 14 residues. With V trimmed by 4 bases and J by 2 bases, 5 bases remained unmatched. The CDR3 nucleotides read TGTGCCAGCTCACAGGGGACAGTTGCCTACGAGCAGTACTTC. Its translation: CASSQGTVAYEQYF.

The chain uses TRBV7-9 and TRBJ2-3; TRBD1 matches at 12 bases. The CDR3 loop spans 15 amino acids. The germline gives CDR1 SEHNR, CDR2 FQNEAQ (reference sequence). After removal of 9 bases from V and 4 bases from J, the junction contained 8 bases not matched to a gene. The CDR3: CARGDRGLDADTQYF. CDR3 sequence (DNA): TGTGCCAGAGGGGACAGGGGGCTTGATGCAGATACGCAGTATTTT.

The V and J genes are TRBV25-1 and TRBJ2-7, with D possibly being TRBD1 or TRBD2 (5 bases each). Germline V gene sequence: CDR1 MGHDK, CDR2 SYGVNS. The V and J ends lost 5 bases and 4 bases respectively, with 6 bases between them. The CDR3 extends over 11 amino acids. The CDR3 nucleotides are TGTGCCAGCAGTTGGGGGTACGAGCAGTACTTC. It translates to CASSWGYEQYF.

The J gene is TRBJ1-2, the V gene TRBV11-2; D is possibly TRBD1 (5 bases). The CDR3 contains 16 residues. The germline V and J ends were trimmed by 5 bases and 7 bases, with 23 bases remaining between them. Germline V lookup: CDR1 SGHAT, CDR2 FQNNGV. DNA of the CDR3: TGTGCCAGCAGCCCCCACGGGGGGGTAGCGGCCTTTGGCTACACCTTC. Encoded protein: CASSPHGGVAAFGYTF.

This chain connects TRBV6-5 to TRBJ1-1; D is unresolved. The V end lost 5 bases, the J end lost 3 bases, and 7 bases lay between the germline ends. Germline CDR1 MNHEY, CDR2 SVGAGI. The CDR3 is 12 residues long. In nucleotides, the CDR3 is TGTGCCAGCAGTAGACGGGACACTGAAGCTTTCTTT. Its translation: CASSRRDTEAFF.

The chain employs TRBV19 and TRBJ1-5; TRBD1 matches at 7 bases. V lost 9 bases and J lost 6; bases outside the gene matches: 5. The germline CDR1 and CDR2 sequences are LNHDA and SQIVND (reference sequence). This CDR3 spans 12 amino acids. The CDR3 DNA reads as TGTGCCAGCAGACAGGGAGGTCAGCCCCAGCATTTT. Translating it yields CASRQGGQPQHF. Combining the CDR3 with reference TRBV19 and TRBJ1-5 gives the whole variable domain DGGITQSPKYLFRKEGQNVTLSCEQNLNHDAMYWYRQDPGQGLRLIYYSQIVNDFQKGDIAEGYSVSREKKESFPLTVTSAQKNPTAFYLCASRQGGQPQHFGDGTRLSIL.

The chain has TRBV27 and TRBJ2-7, with 10 positions matching TRBD2. V lost 5 bases and J lost 4; bases outside the gene matches: 14. Germline loops: CDR1 MNHEY, CDR2 SMNVEV (reference sequence). This CDR3 has 17 amino acids. In DNA form, the CDR3 reads TGTGCCAGCAGTCCTAGCGGGAGCTTCGGTCGTCTGTACGAGCAGTACTTC. Its translation: CASSPSGSFGRLYEQYF.

This clone was seen once. J is TRBJ1-2 and V is TRBV6-5, with unresolved D. This CDR3 region has 14 residues. Germline assignment: CDR1 MNHEY and CDR2 SVGAGI. V was clipped by 2 bases and J by 0 bases, with 7 bases between them. The CDR3 spells CASSYGEANYGYTF. In DNA form, the CDR3 reads TGTGCCAGCAGTTACGGAGAAGCTAACTATGGCTACACCTTC.